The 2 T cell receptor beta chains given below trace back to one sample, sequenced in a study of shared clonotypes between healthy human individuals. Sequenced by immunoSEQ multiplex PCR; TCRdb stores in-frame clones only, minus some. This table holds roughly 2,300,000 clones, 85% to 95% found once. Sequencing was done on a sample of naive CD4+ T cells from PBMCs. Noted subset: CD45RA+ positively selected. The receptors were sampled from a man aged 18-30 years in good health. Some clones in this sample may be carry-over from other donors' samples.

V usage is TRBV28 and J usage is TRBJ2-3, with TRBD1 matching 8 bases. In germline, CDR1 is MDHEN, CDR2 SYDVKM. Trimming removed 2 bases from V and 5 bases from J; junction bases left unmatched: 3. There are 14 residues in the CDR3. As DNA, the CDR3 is TGTGCCAGCAGTTTAGACAGGGGAGGAGATACGCAGTATTTT. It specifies CASSLDRGGDTQYF.

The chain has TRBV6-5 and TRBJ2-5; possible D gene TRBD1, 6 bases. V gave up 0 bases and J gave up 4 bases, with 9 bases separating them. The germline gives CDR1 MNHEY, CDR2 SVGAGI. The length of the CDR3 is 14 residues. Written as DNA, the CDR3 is TGTGCCAGCAGTTACTCGACCAGGGGAGAGACCCAGTACTTC. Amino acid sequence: CASSYSTRGETQYF.